This T cell receptor beta chain appears in the sequencing data of a study of shared clonotypes between healthy human individuals. Deep-level assay runs were performed. Clones were sequenced by immunoSEQ multiplex PCR, and TCRdb holds only the in-frame ones, with some missing. The sample has about 2,200,000 clones; 93% are singletons. This clone has only one observation. As yet, its antigen is unknown. V lost 4 bases and J lost 3; bases outside the gene matches: 4. The CDR3 covers 14 residues. Germline values: CDR1 WSHSY, CDR2 SAAADI. General study results and limits: Non-shared clonotypes were found to have lower generation probabilities than the clonotypes that were shared by all four of the sorted-subset donors.

CD45RO-negative, CCR7-positively selected cells formed the naive CD8 fraction, excluding terminally differentiated effector memory CD45RA+ cells. All participating donors were Caucasian adults from Nashville, Tennessee. This clonotype was sampled from a man between 18 and 29 years old in good health. Some clones in this sample may be carry-over from other donors' samples. Sequenced input: naive CD8+ T cells from PBMCs. The chain is built from TRBV10-2 and TRBJ1-2, with 8 positions matching TRBD1. CDR3 sequence reads: CASSASDRDYGYTF. CDR3 in DNA: TGCGCCAGCAGTGCTTCGGACAGGGACTATGGCTACACCTTC.